This entry concerns a single T cell receptor beta chain. Its antigen is currently unknown. This record belongs to a study of neoadjuvant anti-PD-1 for oral cavity cancer. Germline CDR1 and CDR2: SGHDT and YYEEEE. Trimming stripped 4 bases from V and 10 bases from J, with 11 bases between. The CDR3 loop spans 11 amino acids. Patients were newly diagnosed with stage II-IVA oral cavity squamous cell carcinoma without prior systemic or radiation treatment. Libraries were prepared by immunoSEQ multiplex PCR; TCRdb keeps only in-frame clonotypes and omits some of them. The sample has 15,000 or so clones, less than 70% seen once. General observations from the study: PBMC Gini-index clonality exceeded responders' in non-responders post-nivolumab.

J is TRBJ1-2 and V is TRBV5-6; D gene unclear. The sequenced sample was PBMCs, obtained before nivolumab (anti-PD-1) treatment. This sequence originates from a person aged 35-79 years with oral cavity squamous cell carcinoma. CDR3 loop: CASSVLGDYTF. In DNA form, the CDR3 reads TGTGCCAGCAGCGTGCTCGGGGACTACACCTTC. The full variable domain, completed using reference TRBV5-6 and TRBJ1-2, is DAGVTQSPTHLIKTRGQQVTLRCSPKSGHDTVSWYQQALGQGPQFIFQYYEEEERQRGNFPDRFSGHQFPNYSSELNVNALLLGDSALYLCASSVLGDYTFGSGTRLTVV.